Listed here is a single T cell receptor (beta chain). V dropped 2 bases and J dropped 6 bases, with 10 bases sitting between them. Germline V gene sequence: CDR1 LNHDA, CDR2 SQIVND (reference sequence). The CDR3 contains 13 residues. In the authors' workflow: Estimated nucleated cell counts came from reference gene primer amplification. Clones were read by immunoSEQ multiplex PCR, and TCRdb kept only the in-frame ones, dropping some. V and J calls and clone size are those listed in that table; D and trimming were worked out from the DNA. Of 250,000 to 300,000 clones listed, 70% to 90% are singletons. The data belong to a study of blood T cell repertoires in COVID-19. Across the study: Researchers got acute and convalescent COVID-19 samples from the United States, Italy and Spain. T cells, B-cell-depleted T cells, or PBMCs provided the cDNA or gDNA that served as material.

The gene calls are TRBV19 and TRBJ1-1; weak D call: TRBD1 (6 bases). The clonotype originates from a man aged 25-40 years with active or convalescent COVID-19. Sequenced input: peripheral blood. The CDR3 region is CASSIIAGAEAFF. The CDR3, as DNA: TGTGCCAGTAGTATAATAGCAGGGGCTGAAGCTTTCTTT.